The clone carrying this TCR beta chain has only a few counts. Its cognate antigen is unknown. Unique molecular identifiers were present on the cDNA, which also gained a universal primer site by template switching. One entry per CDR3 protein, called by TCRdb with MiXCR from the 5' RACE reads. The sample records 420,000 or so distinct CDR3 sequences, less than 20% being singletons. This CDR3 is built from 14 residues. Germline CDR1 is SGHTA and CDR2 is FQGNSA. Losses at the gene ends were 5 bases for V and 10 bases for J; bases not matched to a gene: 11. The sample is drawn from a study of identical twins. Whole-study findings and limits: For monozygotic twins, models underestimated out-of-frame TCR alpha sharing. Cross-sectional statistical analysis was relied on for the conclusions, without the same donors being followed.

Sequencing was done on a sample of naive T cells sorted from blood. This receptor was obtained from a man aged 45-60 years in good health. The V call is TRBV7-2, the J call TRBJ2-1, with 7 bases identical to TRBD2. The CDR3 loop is CASSRDYSAGEQFF. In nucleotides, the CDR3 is TGTGCCAGCAGCCGGGACTACTCCGCAGGGGAGCAGTTCTTC. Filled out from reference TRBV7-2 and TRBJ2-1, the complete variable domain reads GAGVSQSPSNKVTEKGKDVELRCDPISGHTALYWYRQSLGQGLEFLIYFQGNSAPDKSGLPSDRFSAERTGGSVSTLTIQRTQQEDSAVYLCASSRDYSAGEQFFGPGTRLTVL.